What follows describes a single T cell receptor beta chain. This entry belongs to a study of blood T cell repertoires in COVID-19. Study-level information: Acute and convalescent COVID-19 specimens originated in the United States, Italy and Spain. Sample material is recorded as cDNA or gDNA derived from T cells, B-cell-depleted T cells, or PBMCs.

In the authors' workflow: Nucleated cell number was recorded as an estimate derived from reference gene primer amplification. Method: immunoSEQ multiplex PCR; TCRdb's copy keeps in-frame clones and lacks some. V and J calls and clone size come straight from that table; D and trimming were deduced from the DNA. Here the sample spans 250,000 to 350,000 clones, 88% being singletons. This CDR3 region has 15 residues. V shed 5 bases and J shed 3 bases, with 18 bases lying between them. Germline loops: CDR1 GTSNPN, CDR2 SVGIG (reference sequence). Seattle's cohort entered during active infection and was followed longitudinally.

The chain carries TRBV30 and TRBJ2-3, with D possibly TRBD2 on 7 matching bases. The specimen was peripheral blood. This clonotype was obtained from a woman in her 30s with COVID-19, enrolled during active disease. CDR3 DNA sequence: TGTGCCTGGGAACGGAGGGCGGGGGCTACAGATACGCAGTATTTT. Its translation is CAWERRAGATDTQYF.